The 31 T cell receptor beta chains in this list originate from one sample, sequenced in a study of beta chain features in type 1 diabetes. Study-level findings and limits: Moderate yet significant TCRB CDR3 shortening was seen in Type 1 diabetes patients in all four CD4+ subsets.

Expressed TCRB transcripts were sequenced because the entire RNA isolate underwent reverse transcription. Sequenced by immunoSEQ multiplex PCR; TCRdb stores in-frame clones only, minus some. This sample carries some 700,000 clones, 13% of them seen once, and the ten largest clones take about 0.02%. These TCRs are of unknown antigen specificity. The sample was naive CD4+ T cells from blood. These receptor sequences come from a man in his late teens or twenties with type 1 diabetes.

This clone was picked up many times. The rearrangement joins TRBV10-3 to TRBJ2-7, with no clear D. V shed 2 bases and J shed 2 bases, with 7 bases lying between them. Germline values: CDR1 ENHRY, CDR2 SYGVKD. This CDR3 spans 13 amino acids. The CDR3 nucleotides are TGTGCCATCAGTGAGGAGGTGCCCTACGAGCAGTACTTC. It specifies CAISEEVPYEQYF.

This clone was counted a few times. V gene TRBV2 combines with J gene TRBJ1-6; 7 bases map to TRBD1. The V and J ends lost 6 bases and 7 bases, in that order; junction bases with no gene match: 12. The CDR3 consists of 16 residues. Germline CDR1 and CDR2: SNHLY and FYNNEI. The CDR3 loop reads CASSEQGTTTNSPLHF. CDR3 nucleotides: TGTGCCAGCAGCGAACAGGGGACTACTACAAATTCACCCCTCCACTTT.

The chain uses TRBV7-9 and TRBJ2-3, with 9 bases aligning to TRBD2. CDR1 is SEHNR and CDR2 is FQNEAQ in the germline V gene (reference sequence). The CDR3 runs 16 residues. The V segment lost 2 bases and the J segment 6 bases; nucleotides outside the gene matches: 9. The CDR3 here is CASSLIPSGARDTQYF. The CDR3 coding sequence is TGTGCCAGCAGCTTAATCCCTAGCGGGGCGCGGGATACGCAGTATTTT.

The CDR3 reads CASSWTGGDTEAFF. CDR3 bases: TGCGCCAGCAGCTGGACAGGGGGAGACACTGAAGCTTTCTTT. The rearrangement uses TRBV5-1 and TRBJ1-1; 10 nucleotides line up with TRBD1. The length of the CDR3 is 14 residues. The trim removed 3 bases at V and 3 bases at J, leaving 2 bases unmatched. CDR1 and CDR2 (germline): SGHRS, YFSETQ.

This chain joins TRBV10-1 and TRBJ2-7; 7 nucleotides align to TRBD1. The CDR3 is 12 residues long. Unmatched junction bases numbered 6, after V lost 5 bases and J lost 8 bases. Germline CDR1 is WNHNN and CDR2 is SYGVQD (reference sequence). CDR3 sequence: CASSPDRDKQYF. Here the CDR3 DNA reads TGCGCCAGCAGTCCCGACAGGGACAAGCAGTACTTC.

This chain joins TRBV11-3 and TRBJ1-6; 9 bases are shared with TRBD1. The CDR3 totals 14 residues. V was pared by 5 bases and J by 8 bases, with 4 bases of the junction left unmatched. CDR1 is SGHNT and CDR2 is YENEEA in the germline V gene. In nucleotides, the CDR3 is TGTGCCAGCAGCCCAAGGACAGGGGATTCACCCCTCCACTTT. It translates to CASSPRTGDSPLHF.

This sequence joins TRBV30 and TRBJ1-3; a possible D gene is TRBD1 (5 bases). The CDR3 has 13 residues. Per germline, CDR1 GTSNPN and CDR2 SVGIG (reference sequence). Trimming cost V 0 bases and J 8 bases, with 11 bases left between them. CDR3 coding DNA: TGTGCCTGGAGTGTAAGGGGCTCGGACACCATATATTTT. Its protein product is CAWSVRGSDTIYF.

The CDR3 DNA reads as TGTGCCAGCAGTGAAGAAGGTTCATCCTTCTACGAGCAGTACTTC. This translates into CASSEEGSSFYEQYF. V gene TRBV2 combines with J gene TRBJ2-7; no reliable D call. The germline V gene has CDR1 SNHLY and CDR2 FYNNEI. V was pared by 1 base and J by 3 bases, with 13 bases between. CDR3 length: 15 amino acids.

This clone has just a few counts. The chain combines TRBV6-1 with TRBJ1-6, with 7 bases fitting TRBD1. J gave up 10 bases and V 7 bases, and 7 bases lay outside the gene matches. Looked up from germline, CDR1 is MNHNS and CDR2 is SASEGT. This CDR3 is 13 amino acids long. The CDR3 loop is CASKTDRRSPLHF. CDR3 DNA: TGTGCCAGCAAGACGGACAGGCGGTCACCCCTCCACTTT.

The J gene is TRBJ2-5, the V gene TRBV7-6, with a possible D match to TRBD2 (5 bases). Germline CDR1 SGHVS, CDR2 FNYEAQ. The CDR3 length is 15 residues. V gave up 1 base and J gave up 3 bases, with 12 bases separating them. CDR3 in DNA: TGTGCCAGCAGCTTAGAATCTTCGGGGAAAGAGACCCAGTACTTC. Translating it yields CASSLESSGKETQYF.

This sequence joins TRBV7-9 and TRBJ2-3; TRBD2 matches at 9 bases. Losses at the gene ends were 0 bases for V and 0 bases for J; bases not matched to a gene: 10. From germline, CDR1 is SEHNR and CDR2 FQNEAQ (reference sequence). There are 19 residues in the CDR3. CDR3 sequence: CASSLASGGISTSTDTQYF. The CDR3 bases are TGTGCCAGCAGCTTAGCTAGCGGGGGAATCTCTACTAGCACAGATACGCAGTATTTT.

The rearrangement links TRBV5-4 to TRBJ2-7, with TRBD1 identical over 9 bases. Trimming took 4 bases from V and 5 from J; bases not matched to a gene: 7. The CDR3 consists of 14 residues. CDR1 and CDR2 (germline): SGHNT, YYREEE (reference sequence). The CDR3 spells CASSDTGGPHEQYF. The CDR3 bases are TGTGCCAGCAGCGATACAGGGGGCCCTCACGAGCAGTACTTC.

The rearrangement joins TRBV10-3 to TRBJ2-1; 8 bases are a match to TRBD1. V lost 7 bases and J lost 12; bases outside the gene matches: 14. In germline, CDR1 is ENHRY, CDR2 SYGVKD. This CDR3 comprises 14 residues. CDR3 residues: CAIMTGVERGLQFF. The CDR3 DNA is TGTGCCATCATGACAGGGGTCGAACGAGGGCTGCAGTTCTTC.

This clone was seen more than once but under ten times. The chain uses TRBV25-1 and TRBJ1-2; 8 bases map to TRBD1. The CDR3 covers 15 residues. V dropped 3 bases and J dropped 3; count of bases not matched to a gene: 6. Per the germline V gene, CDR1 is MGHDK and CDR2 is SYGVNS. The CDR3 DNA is TGTGCCAGCAGTGAGAGGACAGGGTCTCACTATGGCTACACCTTC. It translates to CASSERTGSHYGYTF.

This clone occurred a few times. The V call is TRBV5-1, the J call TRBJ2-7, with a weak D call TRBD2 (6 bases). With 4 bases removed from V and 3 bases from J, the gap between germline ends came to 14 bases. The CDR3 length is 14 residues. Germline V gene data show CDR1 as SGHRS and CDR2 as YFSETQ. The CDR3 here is CASSTGDSLYEQYF. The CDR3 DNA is TGCGCCAGCAGCACGGGGGACTCTCTCTACGAGCAGTACTTC.

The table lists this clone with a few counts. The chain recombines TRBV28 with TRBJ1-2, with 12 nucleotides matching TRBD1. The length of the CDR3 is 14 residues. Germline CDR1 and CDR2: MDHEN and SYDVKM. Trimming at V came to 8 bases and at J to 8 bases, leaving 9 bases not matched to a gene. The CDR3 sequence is CASAPGQGARGYTF. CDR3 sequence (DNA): TGTGCCAGCGCCCCGGGACAGGGGGCTCGGGGCTACACCTTC.

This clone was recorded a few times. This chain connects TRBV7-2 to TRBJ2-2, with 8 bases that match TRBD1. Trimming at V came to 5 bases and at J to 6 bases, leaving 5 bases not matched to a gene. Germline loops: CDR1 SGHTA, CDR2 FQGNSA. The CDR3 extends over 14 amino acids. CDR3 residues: CASSPGTGAGELFF. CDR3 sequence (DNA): TGTGCCAGCAGCCCCGGGACAGGAGCCGGGGAGCTGTTTTTT.

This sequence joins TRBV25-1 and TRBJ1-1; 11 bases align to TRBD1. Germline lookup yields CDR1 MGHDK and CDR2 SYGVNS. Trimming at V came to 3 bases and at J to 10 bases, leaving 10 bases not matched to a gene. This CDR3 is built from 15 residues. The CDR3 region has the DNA TGTGCCAGCAGTGACCCCGGACAGGGGGCGGCTTCAGCTTTCTTT. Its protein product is CASSDPGQGAASAFF.

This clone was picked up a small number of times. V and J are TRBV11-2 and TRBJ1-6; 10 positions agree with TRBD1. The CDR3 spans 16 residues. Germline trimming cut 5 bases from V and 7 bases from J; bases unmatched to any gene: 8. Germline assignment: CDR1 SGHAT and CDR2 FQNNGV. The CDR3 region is CASSRVGGQGNSPLHF. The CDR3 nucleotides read TGTGCCAGCAGCCGCGTGGGGGGACAGGGGAATTCACCCCTCCACTTT.

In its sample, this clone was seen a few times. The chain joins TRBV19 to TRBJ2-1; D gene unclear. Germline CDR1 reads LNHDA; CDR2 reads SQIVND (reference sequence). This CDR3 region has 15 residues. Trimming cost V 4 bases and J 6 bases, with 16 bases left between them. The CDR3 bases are TGTGCCAGTAGTACCCTCCAACTACCTACCAATGAGCAGTTCTTC. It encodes CASSTLQLPTNEQFF.

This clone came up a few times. CDR3 amino acids: CASSGALDQPQHF. The CDR3 DNA follows: TGTGCCAGTAGTGGGGCTTTGGATCAGCCCCAGCATTTT. The chain recombines TRBV19 with TRBJ1-5; tentatively, D is TRBD1 (5 bases). Germline CDR1 reads LNHDA; CDR2 reads SQIVND (reference sequence). The CDR3 is 13 residues long. Trimming took 5 bases from V and 5 from J, leaving 10 bases between them.

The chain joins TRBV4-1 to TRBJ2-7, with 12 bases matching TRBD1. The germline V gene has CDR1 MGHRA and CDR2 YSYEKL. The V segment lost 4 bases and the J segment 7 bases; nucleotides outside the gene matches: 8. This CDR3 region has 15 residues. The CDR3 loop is CASSPGDRGPREQYF. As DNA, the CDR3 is TGCGCCAGCAGCCCAGGGGACAGGGGGCCCCGGGAGCAGTACTTC.

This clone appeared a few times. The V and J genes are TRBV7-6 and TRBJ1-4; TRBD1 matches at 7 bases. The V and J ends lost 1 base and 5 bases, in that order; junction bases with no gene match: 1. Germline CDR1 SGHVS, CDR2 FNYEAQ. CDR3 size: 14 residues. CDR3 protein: CASSLGGGNEKLFF. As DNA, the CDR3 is TGTGCCAGCAGCTTAGGAGGGGGCAATGAAAAACTGTTTTTT. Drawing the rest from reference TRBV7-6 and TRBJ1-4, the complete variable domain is GAGVSQSPRYKVTKRGQDVALRCDPISGHVSLYWYRQALGQGPEFLTYFNYEAQQDKSGLPNDRFSAERPEGSISTLTIQRTEQRDSAMYRCASSLGGGNEKLFFGSGTQLSVL.

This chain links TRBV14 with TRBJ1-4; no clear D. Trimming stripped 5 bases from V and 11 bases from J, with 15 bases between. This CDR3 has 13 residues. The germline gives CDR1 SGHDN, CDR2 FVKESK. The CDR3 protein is CASSAGITGKLFF. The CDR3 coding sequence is TGTGCCAGCAGCGCCGGGATTACGGGCAAACTGTTTTTT.

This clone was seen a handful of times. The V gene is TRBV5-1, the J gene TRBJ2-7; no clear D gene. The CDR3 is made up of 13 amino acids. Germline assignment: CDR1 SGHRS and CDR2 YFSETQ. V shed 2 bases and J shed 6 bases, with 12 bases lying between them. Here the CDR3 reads CASSFSTTGEQYF. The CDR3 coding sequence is TGCGCCAGCAGCTTCAGCACTACGGGCGAGCAGTACTTC.

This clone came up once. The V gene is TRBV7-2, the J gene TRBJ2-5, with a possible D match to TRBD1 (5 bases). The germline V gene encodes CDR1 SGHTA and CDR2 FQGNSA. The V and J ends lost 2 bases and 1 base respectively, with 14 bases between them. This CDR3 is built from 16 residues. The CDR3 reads CASSLWPNRRQETQYF. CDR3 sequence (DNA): TGTGCCAGCAGCTTATGGCCCAACAGGCGCCAAGAGACCCAGTACTTC.

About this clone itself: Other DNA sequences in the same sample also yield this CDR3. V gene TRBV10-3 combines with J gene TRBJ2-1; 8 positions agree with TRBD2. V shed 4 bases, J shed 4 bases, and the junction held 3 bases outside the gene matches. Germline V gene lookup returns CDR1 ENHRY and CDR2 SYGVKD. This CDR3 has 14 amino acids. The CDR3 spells CAISGLAGYNEQFF. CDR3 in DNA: TGTGCCATCAGTGGATTAGCGGGGTACAATGAGCAGTTCTTC.

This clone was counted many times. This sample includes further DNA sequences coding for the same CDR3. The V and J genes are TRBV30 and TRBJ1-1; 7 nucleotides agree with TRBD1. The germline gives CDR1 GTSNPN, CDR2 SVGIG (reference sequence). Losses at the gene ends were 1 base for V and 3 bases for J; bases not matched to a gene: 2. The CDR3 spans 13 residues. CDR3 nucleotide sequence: TGTGCCTGGAGTGCCGACAGGGACACTGAAGCTTTCTTT. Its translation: CAWSADRDTEAFF.

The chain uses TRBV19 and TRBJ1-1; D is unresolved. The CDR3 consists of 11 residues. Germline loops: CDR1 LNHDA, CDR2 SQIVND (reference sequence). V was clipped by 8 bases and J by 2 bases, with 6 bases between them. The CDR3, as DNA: TGTGCCAGTCGACGTAACACTGAAGCTTTCTTT. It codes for CASRRNTEAFF. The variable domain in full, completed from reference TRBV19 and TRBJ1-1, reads DGGITQSPKYLFRKEGQNVTLSCEQNLNHDAMYWYRQDPGQGLRLIYYSQIVNDFQKGDIAEGYSVSREKKESFPLTVTSAQKNPTAFYLCASRRNTEAFFGQGTRLTVV.

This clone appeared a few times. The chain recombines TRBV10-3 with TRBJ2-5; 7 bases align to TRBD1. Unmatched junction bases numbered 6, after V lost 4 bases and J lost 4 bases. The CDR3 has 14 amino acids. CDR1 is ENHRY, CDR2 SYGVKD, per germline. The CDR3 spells CAISGQGKGETQYF. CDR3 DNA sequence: TGTGCCATCAGTGGACAGGGAAAAGGAGAGACCCAGTACTTC.

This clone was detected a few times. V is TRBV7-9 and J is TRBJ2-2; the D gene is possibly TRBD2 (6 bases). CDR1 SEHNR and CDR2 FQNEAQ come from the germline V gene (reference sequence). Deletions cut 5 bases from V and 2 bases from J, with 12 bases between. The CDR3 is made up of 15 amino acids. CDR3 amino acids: CASSQTGSNTGELFF. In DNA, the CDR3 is TGTGCCAGCAGCCAAACCGGGAGCAACACCGGGGAGCTGTTTTTT.